The source of this T cell receptor (beta chain) is a study of CD4 and CD8 cells across lung adenocarcinoma regions. Donors had localized lung adenocarcinoma, a non-small cell lung cancer. The V gene's germline CDR1 is MNHNS and CDR2 SASEGT. The CDR3 has 14 residues. Only a few counts were recorded for this clonotype. MiXCR, run by TCRdb on the PCR reads, gives a single entry per CDR3 protein. The data show under 2,500 distinct CDR3 sequences, 45% to 50% seen once. This clonotype originated in a female donor with lung adenocarcinoma. The CD4 and CD8 labels of this study may be unreliable. The J gene is TRBJ2-1, the V gene TRBV6-1; 7 nucleotides align to TRBD1. The last part of the DNA fits TRBJ2-7 better; the J call may be wrong. Input material: CD4+ T cells from the center of a lung tumor. As DNA, the CDR3 is TGTGCCAGCAGTGTTGGGACAGAGTTCTACGAGCAGTACTTC. As protein: CASSVGTEFYEQYF.